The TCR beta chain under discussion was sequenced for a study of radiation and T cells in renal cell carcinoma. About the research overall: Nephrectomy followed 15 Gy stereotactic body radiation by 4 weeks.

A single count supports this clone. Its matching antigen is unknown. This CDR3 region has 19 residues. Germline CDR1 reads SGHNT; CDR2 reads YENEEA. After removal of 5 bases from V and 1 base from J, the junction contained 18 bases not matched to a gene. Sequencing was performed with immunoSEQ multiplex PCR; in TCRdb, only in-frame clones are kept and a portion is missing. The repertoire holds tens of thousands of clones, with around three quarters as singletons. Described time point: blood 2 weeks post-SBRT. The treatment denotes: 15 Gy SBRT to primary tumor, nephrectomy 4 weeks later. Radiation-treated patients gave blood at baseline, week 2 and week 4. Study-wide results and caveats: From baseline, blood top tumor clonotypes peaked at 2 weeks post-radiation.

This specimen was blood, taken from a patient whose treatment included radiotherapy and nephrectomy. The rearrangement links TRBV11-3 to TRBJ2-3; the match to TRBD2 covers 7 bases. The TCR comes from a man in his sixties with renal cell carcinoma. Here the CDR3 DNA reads TGTGCCAGCAGCCCGTGGGACTCTCTGGGAGGGGTTGGCACAGATACGCAGTATTTT. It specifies CASSPWDSLGGVGTDTQYF.